This record looks at one TCR beta chain sequence and its context. The antigen remains undetermined. This sample stems from a study of cytomegalovirus exposure and HLA in healthy donors. Overall study context: An early release of data contained about 85 million unique TCRs, which came from HLA-typed donors. Whole-study results and caveats: Several V segments, TRBV6-2 and TRBV6-3 among them, could not be told apart and were dropped. Most sequenced TCRs were rare (though some public TCRs occurred in many donors). Roughly uniform depth of sequencing across donors was assumed in presence/absence analyses.

There are 14 residues in the CDR3. Germline-derived CDR1 and CDR2 are MNHNS and SASEGT. Trimming pared 6 bases from V and 6 bases from J, leaving 17 bases between. PCR primers comprised 60 Vbeta and 13 Jbeta primers. The method was immunoSEQ multiplex PCR; TCRdb's version includes in-frame clones alone and lacks a portion of them. The table records hundreds of thousands of clones, 80% to 90% of them present only once. The chain uses TRBV6-1 and TRBJ1-2; D may be TRBD1 (5 bases). This receptor was taken from a woman aged 18-29 years in good health and CMV-seronegative. The sample comprised PBMCs. CDR3 loop: CASSLQGVSDGYTF. CDR3 nucleotides: TGTGCCAGCAGCCTCCAAGGGGTGTCAGATGGCTACACCTTC.